The 2 T cell receptor beta chains below all came from one sample that was sequenced in a study of identical twins. MiXCR was run by TCRdb on the 5' RACE reads, yielding one entry per CDR3 protein. The repertoire holds approximately 590,000 distinct CDR3 sequences, with 9% to 10% as singletons. The data were also submitted as part of a second study, on yellow fever vaccine responses in identical twins.

The sequencing input was PBMCs. These receptors were taken from a woman aged 18-29 years in good health.

This clonotype showed up many times. This chain connects TRBV29-1 to TRBJ2-1; D is uncertain. The length of the CDR3 is 10 residues. V dropped 2 bases and J dropped 10 bases, with 6 bases sitting between them. Germline V CDR1 and CDR2: SQVTM, ANQGSEA. DNA of the CDR3: TGCAGCGTTGAAAGGACGGAGCAGTTCTTC. It is translated as CSVERTEQFF.

The rearrangement joins TRBV20-1 to TRBJ2-7, with 7 bases that match TRBD2. CDR3 length: 15 amino acids. Germline CDR1 reads DFQATT; CDR2 reads SNEGSKA (reference sequence). V shed 5 bases and J 5 bases; nucleotides not matched to a gene: 15. This CDR3 reads CSAVIPSSGIDEQYF. The CDR3 DNA follows: TGCAGTGCTGTAATCCCGTCTAGCGGTATCGACGAGCAGTACTTC.